This T cell receptor (beta chain) was sequenced during a study of blood T cell repertoires in COVID-19. With 1 base removed from V and 3 bases from J, the gap between germline ends came to 5 bases. The CDR3 loop spans 13 amino acids. Cohorts were assigned according to the clinical history that participants reported. Cohort 3 recovery required two negative PCRs, clearance, or symptom resolution. This table comes from immunoSEQ multiplex PCR, and its TCRdb copy is limited to in-frame clones, with some not included. The repertoire has 200,000 to 250,000 clones, 70% to 85% of them found once; the top ten carry 14% to 15%.

The sample consisted of PBMCs or T cells enriched from blood (not recorded which). The chain is built from TRBV12-3 or TRBV12-4 and TRBJ2-3; D not certain. This sequence originates from a man aged 40-55 years who had recovered from COVID-19. Written as DNA, the CDR3 is TGTGCCAGCAGTTTAGTCTTGACAGATACGCAGTATTTT. This codes for CASSLVLTDTQYF.